The 21 T cell receptor beta chains listed next were all sequenced from one sample in a study of T cells after yellow fever vaccination. TCRdb analysed the 5' RACE reads with MiXCR anew, one entry per CDR3 protein. The sample contains hundreds of thousands of distinct CDR3 sequences, around 12% of which appear only once. The source material was PBMCs, sampled on the day of the yellow fever booster vaccination. These receptors all come from a man aged 25 to 40 who received the YFV17D yellow fever vaccine.

In this sample, this clonotype turned up a few times. The CDR3 sequence is CASSRRLERTDTQYF. The CDR3 DNA reads as TGTGCCAGCAGCCGCCGACTGGAACGCACAGATACGCAGTATTTT. The V and J genes are TRBV7-2 and TRBJ2-3; D remains unclear. CDR1 and CDR2 from the germline V gene are SGHTA and FQGNSA. With 5 bases removed from V and 1 base from J, the gap between germline ends came to 13 bases. The CDR3 has 15 amino acids.

This clonotype came up a few times. The chain carries TRBV9 and TRBJ2-5, with 10 bases identical to TRBD2. This CDR3 has 15 amino acids. With 3 bases clipped from V and 3 bases from J, the junction kept 5 bases outside the gene matches. CDR1 and CDR2 from the germline V gene are SGDLS and YYNGEE. CDR3 DNA: TGTGCCAGCAGCGAAGCGGGAGGGAGTAAAGAGACCCAGTACTTC. It is translated as CASSEAGGSKETQYF.

The rearrangement uses TRBV30 and TRBJ2-3, with TRBD1 matching 7 bases. Germline loops: CDR1 GTSNPN, CDR2 SVGIG (reference sequence). This CDR3 has 11 amino acids. After removal of 5 bases from V and 4 bases from J, the junction contained 0 bases not matched to a gene. CDR3 in DNA: TGTGCCTGGCAGGGGGCAGATACGCAGTATTTT. This translates into CAWQGADTQYF.

This clonotype has only a few counts. This rearrangement joins TRBV10-3 to TRBJ2-3; possible D gene TRBD1, 6 bases. The V end lost 3 bases, the J end lost 0 bases, and 10 bases lay between the germline ends. Germline values: CDR1 ENHRY, CDR2 SYGVKD. The CDR3 loop spans 15 amino acids. CDR3 nucleotides: TGTGCCATCAGTGAAGGGGGAACTAGCACAGATACGCAGTATTTT. Its protein product is CAISEGGTSTDTQYF.

V gene TRBV10-3 combines with J gene TRBJ2-5; 7 bases fit TRBD1. The junction had 4 bases not matched to a gene; V was cut back by 7 bases and J by 5 bases. The CDR3 totals 12 residues. CDR1 ENHRY and CDR2 SYGVKD come from the germline V gene. CDR3 in amino acids: CAIKGAEETQYF. DNA of the CDR3: TGTGCCATCAAGGGGGCAGAGGAGACCCAGTACTTC.

This clonotype showed up just a few times. The CDR3 here is CASSLRQLTSTDTQYF. The CDR3, as DNA: TGTGCCAGCAGCCTCCGTCAGCTCACTAGCACAGATACGCAGTATTTT. This chain uses TRBV11-2 with TRBJ2-3; D call uncertain. Trimming stripped 5 bases from V and 0 bases from J, with 15 bases between. CDR1 and CDR2 (germline): SGHAT, FQNNGV. The CDR3 length is 16 residues.

This clonotype was counted a few times. This chain connects TRBV11-2 to TRBJ2-5; 9 positions match TRBD1. CDR1 is SGHAT and CDR2 is FQNNGV in the germline V gene. V was clipped by 5 bases and J by 2 bases; unmatched bases: 6. The CDR3 runs 15 residues. CDR3 nucleotide sequence: TGTGCCAGCAGCGCGGGACAGGGTAGACAAGAGACCCAGTACTTC. Its protein is CASSAGQGRQETQYF.

This clonotype was found a few times. The gene calls are TRBV3-1 and TRBJ2-5, with TRBD1 as a possible D gene (7 bases). V gave up 0 bases and J gave up 3 bases, with 17 bases separating them. Germline CDR1 is LGHDT and CDR2 is YNNKEL (reference sequence). This CDR3 is built from 17 residues. Here the CDR3 reads CASSQDHGRDREETQYF. The CDR3 coding sequence is TGTGCCAGCAGCCAAGATCATGGGCGGGACAGAGAAGAGACCCAGTACTTC.

This chain uses TRBV29-1 with TRBJ2-1; 10 bases match TRBD2. Germline CDR1 is SQVTM and CDR2 is ANQGSEA. Germline trimming cut 2 bases from V and 4 bases from J; bases unmatched to any gene: 5. The CDR3 has 15 amino acids. This chain's CDR3 is CSVERTSGAYNEQFF. CDR3 sequence (DNA): TGCAGCGTTGAACGTACTAGCGGGGCGTACAATGAGCAGTTCTTC.

The chain has TRBV20-1 and TRBJ2-7; 8 bases match TRBD2. Per germline, CDR1 DFQATT and CDR2 SNEGSKA (reference sequence). Trimming removed 3 bases from V and 6 bases from J; junction bases left unmatched: 7. The CDR3 is made up of 13 amino acids. The CDR3 loop is CSASGRAGGEQYF. The CDR3, as DNA: TGCAGTGCTAGCGGGAGGGCCGGGGGCGAGCAGTACTTC.

The chain combines TRBV5-6 with TRBJ1-2, with D perhaps TRBD1 (6 bases). The V gene's germline CDR1 is SGHDT and CDR2 YYEEEE. Trimming removed 4 bases at V and 8 bases at J, with 12 bases between. This CDR3 comprises 12 residues. The CDR3 is CASSLGQTGYTF. Here the CDR3 DNA reads TGTGCCAGCAGCCTAGGACAGACCGGCTACACCTTC.

This clonotype has just a few counts. The chain carries TRBV28 and TRBJ2-2; no reliable D call. The V gene lost 10 bases and the J gene lost 4 bases, with 10 bases spanning the gap. CDR1 MDHEN and CDR2 SYDVKM come from the germline V gene. This CDR3 is built from 12 residues. The CDR3 nucleotides are TGTGCCACCAAGAAACCCACCGGGGAGCTGTTTTTT. Amino acid sequence: CATKKPTGELFF.

The CDR3 is CASSSRTLSYEQYF. CDR3 in DNA: TGTGCCAGCAGCTCTCGGACCCTCTCCTACGAGCAGTACTTC. The chain couples TRBV7-9 to TRBJ2-7; D is undetermined. The CDR3 is made up of 14 amino acids. Trimming shortened V by 4 bases and J by 0 bases, and 10 bases separated the two germline ends. CDR1 and CDR2 (germline): SEHNR, FQNEAQ (reference sequence).

A few counts support this clonotype. This chain connects TRBV7-2 to TRBJ2-1; 9 bases align to TRBD2. Unmatched junction bases numbered 9, after V lost 5 bases and J lost 7 bases. The CDR3 has 15 residues. Germline V CDR1 and CDR2: SGHTA, FQGNSA. Here the CDR3 reads CASSPVAGERNEQFF. The CDR3 DNA reads as TGTGCCAGCAGCCCGGTAGCGGGGGAGAGGAATGAGCAGTTCTTC.

This clonotype was observed at least ten times. V usage is TRBV7-9 and J usage is TRBJ2-3; 8 nucleotides line up with TRBD2. The CDR3 contains 16 residues. Germline V gene sequence: CDR1 SEHNR, CDR2 FQNEAQ (reference sequence). V was clipped by 5 bases and J by 2 bases; unmatched bases: 9. The CDR3 region has the DNA TGTGCCAGCAGCCCTCGAGAGCGGGGGAACACAGATACGCAGTATTTT. Translating gives CASSPRERGNTDTQYF.

This clonotype turned up a few times. The V and J genes are TRBV6-5 and TRBJ2-7; D gene uncertain. V shed 0 bases and J shed 0 bases, with 12 bases lying between them. The germline V gene has CDR1 MNHEY and CDR2 SVGAGI. CDR3 length: 16 amino acids. This CDR3 reads CASSYSIGKSSYEQYF. The CDR3 region has the DNA TGTGCCAGCAGTTACTCGATAGGGAAGAGCTCCTACGAGCAGTACTTC.

This clonotype has more than one count but fewer than ten. J is TRBJ1-1 and V is TRBV3-1, with TRBD1 identical over 10 bases. This CDR3 contains 14 residues. Trimming at V came to 7 bases and at J to 5 bases, leaving 7 bases not matched to a gene. CDR1 LGHDT and CDR2 YNNKEL come from the germline V gene (reference sequence). This chain's CDR3 is CASTRQGARTEAFF. CDR3 nucleotides: TGTGCCAGCACCCGACAGGGGGCGAGGACTGAAGCTTTCTTT. The whole variable domain, filled in from reference TRBV3-1 and TRBJ1-1, reads DTAVSQTPKYLVTQMGNDKSIKCEQNLGHDTMYWYKQDSKKFLKIMFSYNNKELIINETVPNRFSPKSPDKAHLNLHINSLELGDSAVYFCASTRQGARTEAFFGQGTRLTVV.

The sample holds a few counts of this clonotype. The chain has TRBV6-5 and TRBJ2-3; D not certain. Germline V gene sequence: CDR1 MNHEY, CDR2 SVGAGI. The germline V and J ends were trimmed by 4 bases and 4 bases, with 9 bases remaining between them. The CDR3 has 13 amino acids. CDR3 protein: CASSSRASDTQYF. CDR3 coding DNA: TGTGCCAGCAGTTCCCGGGCCTCAGATACGCAGTATTTT.

Ten or more counts support this clonotype. This chain links TRBV7-2 with TRBJ2-1; D remains ambiguous. The CDR3 spans 11 residues. Germline CDR1 and CDR2: SGHTA and FQGNSA. Trimming cost V 5 bases and J 7 bases, with 6 bases left between them. CDR3 in DNA: TGTGCCAGCAGCGCCTTAAATGAGCAGTTCTTC. Amino acids: CASSALNEQFF.

This clonotype was seen a handful of times. The V gene is TRBV23-1, the J gene TRBJ1-5, with D uncertain. TRBV23-1 is labeled an ORF, and its function is uncertain. The V and J ends lost 3 bases and 3 bases respectively, with 15 bases between them. The CDR3 is 16 amino acids. The CDR3: CASSQHARRTNQPQHF. In DNA form, the CDR3 reads TGCGCCAGCAGTCAGCACGCCAGACGGACCAATCAGCCCCAGCATTTT.

This clonotype has a count of ten or more. The V call is TRBV20-1, the J call TRBJ2-4; D may be TRBD2 (6 bases). Germline V gene lookup returns CDR1 DFQATT and CDR2 SNEGSKA (reference sequence). V gave up 6 bases and J gave up 6 bases, with 21 bases separating them. The CDR3 is made up of 15 amino acids. CDR3 amino acids: CSAVDPPKGGNIQYF. CDR3 bases: TGCAGTGCCGTGGATCCTCCAAAGGGAGGAAACATTCAGTACTTC.